This T cell receptor (beta chain) was recorded in a study of T cell responses to AZD1222 COVID-19 vaccine. As to this clone: Its specificity is not known.

Trimming left V 2 bases short and J 0 bases short, with 13 bases between. The CDR3 consists of 16 residues. From germline, CDR1 is MNHNY and CDR2 SVGAGI (reference sequence). TCRdb's table, derived via immunoSEQ multiplex PCR, lists solely in-frame clones and lacks some. The sample lists about 150,000 clones; approximately 88% were seen once. General observations from the study: Dominant CD4 TCR responses targeted spike regions 160-218 and 743-854.

The V gene is TRBV6-6, the J gene TRBJ1-1; maybe TRBD1 (5 bases). This sample comprised peripheral blood, obtained on day 0 of AZD1222 vaccination. This sequence originates from an adult in good health. The CDR3 sequence is CASSYPTGTVNTEAFF. In DNA, the CDR3 is TGTGCCAGCAGTTACCCCACCGGGACGGTGAACACTGAAGCTTTCTTT.